Sequencing of this TCR beta chain was carried out in a study of T cells in Graves' hyperthyroidism and ophthalmopathy. Study results and caveats: In the blood, most expanded thyroid clonotypes above 0.001 appeared as well.

The study left out patients who had uncontrolled infection, other autoimmune disease, pregnancy or lactation. Diagnoses rested on clinical symptoms, serum thyroxine and TRAb, thyroid ultrasound and orbital computed tomography. 10 ml of fresh peripheral blood supplied the PBMCs. This clonotype has ten or more counts. Its antigen is as yet unknown. TCR beta CDR3 regions were amplified from RNA transcripts. TCR CDR3 regions were first amplified by RT-PCR with HTBI primers. TCRdb re-called the multiplex PCR reads through MiXCR, storing one row per CDR3 protein. The sample has around 250,000 distinct CDR3 sequences; just over 14% are singletons. V lost 2 bases and J lost 1, with 9 bases in between. The germline V gene has CDR1 SGHAT and CDR2 FQNNGV. The CDR3 spans 14 residues.

The receptor was derived from a woman aged 40 to 50 with Graves' hyperthyroidism that later progressed to Graves' ophthalmopathy. Specimen: blood. The chain combines TRBV11-2 with TRBJ2-7; no clear D. This CDR3 is CASSLTQVSYEQYF. The CDR3 DNA reads TGTGCCAGCAGCTTAACCCAGGTGTCCTACGAGCAGTACTTC. The full variable domain, in which reference TRBV11-2 and TRBJ2-7 provide the parts outside the CDR3, is EAGVAQSPRYKIIEKRQSVAFWCNPISGHATLYWYQQILGQGPKLLIQFQNNGVVDDSQLPKDRFSAERLKGVDSTLKIQPAKLEDSAVYLCASSLTQVSYEQYFGPGTRLTVT.